This is a list of T cell receptor beta chains from one sample in a study of radiotherapy plus CTLA-4 blockade in lung cancer. Method: immunoSEQ multiplex PCR; TCRdb's copy keeps in-frame clones and lacks some. The repertoire holds about 90,000 clones, with over 75% as singletons. The sample consisted of peripheral blood, taken from a patient treated with radiotherapy plus ipilimumab. The source is a human donor with non-small cell lung cancer that progressed on radiotherapy plus ipilimumab. Each CDR3 is given with its conserved first and last residue. D genes are given only for firm matches. Clone size is shown for a subset of rows, as once, few, many or a class of expanded clone.

>16|TRBD2|NA|TRBV7-2|TRBJ2-7
CASSSRGGRTYYEQYF
TGTGCCAGCAGCTCAAGAGGCGGGAGGACCTACTACGAGCAGTACTTC
>17|NA|once|TRBV4-1|TRBJ1-2
CASSRGPQGLPNYGYTF
TGCGCCAGCAGCCGCGGTCCACAGGGCCTCCCTAACTATGGCTACACCTTC
>13|NA|NA|TRBV2|TRBJ2-7
CASSVQAPYEQYF
TGTGCCAGCAGTGTCCAGGCACCCTACGAGCAGTACTTC
>11|NA|NA|TRBV6-5|TRBJ1-2
CASSYNNGYTF
TGTGCCAGCAGTTACAACAATGGCTACACCTTC
>13|NA|NA|TRBV2|TRBJ1-1
CATLRGMNTEAFF
TGTGCCACCCTAAGAGGGATGAACACTGAAGCTTTCTTT
>13|TRBD1|NA|TRBV28|TRBJ1-2
CASSTGGGYGYTF
TGTGCCAGCAGTACAGGGGGAGGTTATGGCTACACCTTC
>15|TRBD2|NA|TRBV5-6|TRBJ2-1
CASSLLAGVYNEQFF
TGTGCCAGCAGCTTACTAGCGGGAGTCTACAATGAGCAGTTCTTC
>13|TRBD1|NA|TRBV7-2|TRBJ1-6
CASRRGHSSPLHF
TGTGCCAGCAGGAGGGGGCATAGTTCACCCCTCCACTTT
>20|TRBD2|NA|TRBV4-2|TRBJ2-3
CASSQEGGLAGTPSTDTQYF
TGTGCCAGCAGCCAAGAGGGTGGTCTAGCGGGGACACCTAGCACAGATACGCAGTATTTT
>13|NA|NA|TRBV15|TRBJ2-5
CATRGQSQETQYF
TGTGCCACCCGAGGGCAGAGCCAAGAGACCCAGTACTTC
>14|TRBD2|NA|TRBV5-1|TRBJ2-7
CASSRAGGPYEQYF
TGCGCCAGCAGCAGAGCGGGAGGGCCCTACGAGCAGTACTTC
>13|NA|NA|TRBV6-5|TRBJ1-2
CASNTPGGWGYTF
TGTGCCAGCAACACCCCCGGGGGCTGGGGCTACACCTTC
>16|TRBD2|NA|TRBV11-2|TRBJ2-2
CASSLGLAANTGELFF
TGTGCCAGCAGCTTAGGCCTAGCGGCGAACACCGGGGAGCTGTTTTTT
>15|TRBD1|NA|TRBV6-1|TRBJ2-6
CATGQFLSGANVLTF
TGTGCGACGGGACAGTTCCTCTCTGGGGCCAACGTCCTGACTTTC
>13|NA|NA|TRBV25-1|TRBJ2-6
CASSEAGANVLTF
TGTGCCAGCAGTGAGGCTGGGGCCAACGTCCTGACTTTC
>16|NA|medium-sized|TRBV7-9|TRBJ2-1
CASIPPTDFSYNEQFF
TGTGCCAGCATCCCACCGACGGACTTCTCCTACAATGAGCAGTTCTTC
>16|NA|NA|TRBV4-1|TRBJ2-7
CASSQDLVRGTYEQYF
TGCGCCAGCAGCCAAGACCTAGTGAGGGGGACCTACGAGCAGTACTTC
>16|NA|NA|TRBV10-1|TRBJ1-5
CASSGPGTESNQPQHF
TGCGCCAGCAGTGGCCCCGGCACAGAGAGCAATCAGCCCCAGCATTTT
>15|NA|NA|TRBV7-2|TRBJ1-2
CASSPGQIPNYGYTF
TGTGCCAGCAGCCCCGGACAGATACCTAACTATGGCTACACCTTC
>13|TRBD1|NA|TRBV5-4|TRBJ1-2
CASSSGRGPGYTF
TGTGCCAGCAGCTCTGGAAGGGGGCCGGGCTACACCTTC
>15|NA|NA|TRBV7-3|TRBJ2-7
CASSPSGTEAYEQYF
TGTGCCAGCAGCCCCTCTGGGACGGAGGCCTACGAGCAGTACTTC
>15|TRBD1|NA|TRBV5-1|TRBJ1-4
CASSLGQGGYEKLFF
TGCGCCAGCAGCTTGGGGCAGGGGGGATATGAAAAACTGTTTTTT
>15|TRBD1|NA|TRBV19|TRBJ1-2
CASKESGTGLYGYTF
TGTGCCAGTAAGGAATCCGGGACAGGCCTTTATGGCTACACCTTC
>12|TRBD1|NA|TRBV10-3|TRBJ2-7
CAASGTAYEQYF
TGTGCCGCCTCCGGGACAGCCTACGAGCAGTACTTC
>14|NA|NA|TRBV4-3|TRBJ1-1
CASSLMAGEAEAFF
TGCGCCAGCAGCCTAATGGCGGGGGAAGCTGAAGCTTTCTTT
>14|NA|NA|TRBV27|TRBJ2-7
CASSQGPSSYEQYF
TGTGCCAGCAGCCAAGGACCGTCCTCCTACGAGCAGTACTTC
>14|TRBD1|NA|TRBV11-2|TRBJ1-1
CASSEGTANTEAFF
TGTGCCAGCAGCGAAGGGACAGCGAACACTGAAGCTTTCTTT
>14|NA|NA|TRBV12-5|TRBJ2-3
CASGYSTSTDTQYF
TGTGCTAGTGGATACTCAACTAGCACAGATACGCAGTATTTT
>15|TRBD1|NA|TRBV27|TRBJ1-4
CASSLYTGVDEKLFF
TGTGCCAGCAGTTTATATACAGGGGTAGATGAAAAACTGTTTTTT
>12|NA|NA|TRBV28|TRBJ1-5
CASRSGGKPQHF
TGTGCCAGCAGGTCCGGGGGGAAGCCCCAGCATTTT
>16|NA|NA|TRBV30|TRBJ2-2
CAWSVTSGSNTGELFF
TGTGCCTGGAGTGTAACGTCGGGCAGCAACACCGGGGAGCTGTTTTTT
>15|TRBD1|NA|TRBV5-1|TRBJ1-6
CASSLGGQGPSPLHF
TGCGCCAGCAGCTTGGGCGGACAGGGACCTTCACCCCTCCACTTT
>18|TRBD2|NA|TRBV27|TRBJ2-3
CASSFEGTSGRAGDTQYF
TGTGCCAGCAGTTTCGAAGGGACTAGCGGGAGGGCCGGAGATACGCAGTATTTT
>15|NA|NA|TRBV7-2|TRBJ2-5
CASSSFLGSQETQYF
TGTGCCAGCAGCTCCTTCCTCGGGAGTCAAGAGACCCAGTACTTC
>13|NA|NA|TRBV5-4|TRBJ2-5
CASSSAQLGDQYF
TGTGCCAGCAGCTCGGCGCAGTTGGGGGACCAGTACTTC
>13|TRBD1|NA|TRBV11-2|TRBJ2-7
CASSLYRGYEQYF
TGTGCCAGCAGCTTATACAGGGGATACGAGCAGTACTTC
>13|TRBD1|once|TRBV5-8|TRBJ1-1
CASSSRGRLGAFF
TGTGCCAGCAGCTCCAGGGGGCGGTTGGGAGCTTTCTTT
>13|NA|once|TRBV19|TRBJ1-2
CASGESLRGGYTF
TGTGCCAGCGGAGAGTCTCTGAGGGGTGGCTACACCTTC
>15|TRBD2|NA|TRBV5-6|TRBJ2-5
CASSSRVAGQETQYF
TGTGCCAGCAGCTCGCGCGTAGCGGGCCAAGAGACCCAGTACTTC
>17|TRBD1|NA|TRBV18|TRBJ1-1
CASSRDRVGPGNTEAFF
TGTGCCAGCTCACGGGACAGGGTGGGCCCAGGGAACACTGAAGCTTTCTTT
>15|NA|NA|TRBV7-8|TRBJ2-1
CASSSPMRGHNEQFF
TGTGCCAGCAGCTCTCCCATGCGGGGGCACAATGAGCAGTTCTTC
>11|NA|NA|TRBV20-1|TRBJ2-7
CSAPRDYEQYF
TGCAGTGCTCCTAGGGACTACGAGCAGTACTTC
>16|TRBD2|NA|TRBV19|TRBJ2-3
CASSARTSGSTDTQYF
TGTGCCAGTAGTGCACGGACTAGCGGTAGCACAGATACGCAGTATTTT
>15|NA|NA|TRBV27|TRBJ2-6
CASSLARVGANVLTF
TGTGCCAGCAGTTTAGCCAGGGTTGGGGCCAACGTCCTGACTTTC
>11|NA|NA|TRBV28|TRBJ1-3
CASSLGNTIYF
TGTGCCAGCAGTTTGGGAAACACCATATATTTT
>14|NA|NA|TRBV7-6|TRBJ1-5
CASSLGGARQPQHF
TGTGCCAGCAGCTTAGGGGGGGCTAGGCAGCCCCAGCATTTT
>15|TRBD1|NA|TRBV5-1|TRBJ2-7
CASSLESTGVYEQYF
TGCGCCAGCAGCTTGGAAAGCACAGGGGTCTACGAGCAGTACTTC
>16|NA|NA|TRBV6-1|TRBJ1-3
CASSASSGYSGNTIYF
TGTGCCAGCAGTGCCTCATCGGGGTACTCTGGAAACACCATATATTTT
>13|TRBD1|NA|TRBV2|TRBJ2-7
CASKGTGGYEQYF
TGTGCCAGCAAAGGGACAGGGGGCTACGAGCAGTACTTC
>12|TRBD2|NA|TRBV7-2|TRBJ2-3
CASSPSGGPPYF
TGTGCCAGCAGCCCCTCGGGGGGGCCACCGTATTTT
>16|TRBD2|NA|TRBV5-4|TRBJ2-5
CASSLGSGGRGETQYF
TGTGCCAGCAGCTTGGGGAGCGGGGGGCGAGGAGAGACCCAGTACTTC
>14|NA|NA|TRBV18|TRBJ1-1
CASSGTSMNTEAFF
TGTGCCAGCTCAGGGACAAGCATGAACACTGAAGCTTTCTTT
>16|TRBD2|NA|TRBV5-1|TRBJ2-3
CASSKGVAGGTDTQYF
TGCGCCAGCAGCAAGGGGGTAGCGGGAGGCACAGATACGCAGTATTTT
>16|TRBD1|NA|TRBV27|TRBJ2-7
CASSYWTGTGGYEQYF
TGTGCCAGCAGTTACTGGACCGGGACAGGGGGCTACGAGCAGTACTTC
>15|NA|NA|TRBV7-2|TRBJ1-3
CASSFFGGTGNTIYF
TGTGCCAGCAGCTTTTTCGGGGGAACCGGAAACACCATATATTTT
>14|NA|once|TRBV15|TRBJ1-1
CATSREPGTTEAFF
TGTGCCACCAGCAGAGAACCCGGGACCACTGAAGCTTTCTTT
>15|NA|NA|TRBV2|TRBJ2-2
CASSEALRSSGELFF
TGTGCCAGCAGTGAAGCGCTTCGGAGTTCCGGGGAGCTGTTTTTT
>15|NA|NA|TRBV5-5|TRBJ2-1
CASSSQGNPYNEQFF
TGTGCCAGCAGCTCACAGGGTAACCCCTACAATGAGCAGTTCTTC
>12|NA|once|TRBV29-1|TRBJ1-1
CSVQHGHAEAFF
TGCAGCGTACAACACGGACACGCTGAAGCTTTCTTT